This TCR beta chain was profiled in a study of graft-versus-host responses after intestinal transplantation. The overall study: The whole recipient group had anti-thymocyte globulin induction followed by tacrolimus and steroids for around 3 years. Study conclusions and caveats: Marrow from the recipient contained GvH clones, some of which had appeared first in ileum or blood.

Concerning this clone itself: Antigen: not known.

The method was immunoSEQ multiplex PCR; TCRdb's version includes in-frame clones alone and lacks a portion of them. The table has about 45,000 clones, about 91% seen once. Per germline, CDR1 LNHDA and CDR2 SQIVND (reference sequence). Trimming took off 1 base at V and 3 bases at J, with 11 bases between the two ends. The CDR3 has 15 amino acids. The chain joins TRBV19 to TRBJ2-3; tentative D call: TRBD2 (6 bases). The sample consisted of PBMCs, taken 524 days after transplant. The TCR was taken from a human patient who received an intestinal transplant, so some T cells may come from the graft donor. CDR3 in DNA: TGTGCCAGTAGTATAGGGCAGGGAGGTACAGATACGCAGTATTTT. This gives the protein CASSIGQGGTDTQYF.